The rows below give T cell receptor beta chains drawn from one sample of a study of cytomegalovirus exposure and HLA in healthy donors. This table comes from immunoSEQ multiplex PCR, and its TCRdb copy is limited to in-frame clones, with some not included. The profile covers 100,000 to 150,000 clones, with 80% appearing a single time and 1% taken by the ten largest. Sequenced material: PBMCs. These receptors were taken from a man aged 40-55 years in good health and CMV-seronegative. CDR3s include the opening cysteine and the closing phenylalanine or tryptophan. Each record gives: D gene, J gene, clone size, V gene, CDR3 DNA, CDR3 protein. A D gene is named only where the DNA matches it firmly. Size is stated for part of the rows, as once, few or many counts, or as a class when the clone is expanded.

>TRBD1|TRBJ2-1|.|TRBV6-4
TGTGCCACCTCACCGGGACAGGCCGACAATGAGCAGTTCTTC
CATSPGQADNEQFF
>.|TRBJ1-5|.|TRBV27
TGTGCCAGCAGTTTCTCGACTTCTCCGGGGCCCCAGCATTTT
CASSFSTSPGPQHF
>.|TRBJ2-1|.|TRBV28
TGTGCCAGCAGCGGCGTAGCGGATCTATACAATGAGCAGTTCTTC
CASSGVADLYNEQFF
>TRBD1|TRBJ2-6|.|TRBV7-8
TGTGCCAGCAGCTTAAGACAGGGGGGTCTGGCTGGGGCCAACGTCCTGACTTTC
CASSLRQGGLAGANVLTF
>.|TRBJ2-3|few|TRBV18
TGTGCCAGCTCACCAATCGGGACTAGCACAGATACGCAGTATTTT
CASSPIGTSTDTQYF
>.|TRBJ2-7|.|TRBV4-1
TGCGCCAGCAGCCAAATCCCGGACAGAAACTACGAGCAGTACTTC
CASSQIPDRNYEQYF
>.|TRBJ1-3|.|TRBV25-1
TGTGCCAGCAGTGAATATGGCAGGGGAAGTGGAAACACCATATATTTT
CASSEYGRGSGNTIYF
>.|TRBJ2-6|.|TRBV5-1
TGCGCCAGCAGCCGGGGACTCTCTGGGGCCAACGTCCTGACTTTC
CASSRGLSGANVLTF
>TRBD2|TRBJ2-3|.|TRBV7-3
TGTGCCAGCAGCTTAGCGGGAGTTACAGATACGCAGTATTTT
CASSLAGVTDTQYF
>TRBD2|TRBJ2-7|.|TRBV18
TGTGCCAGCTCACCAACTAGCGGGAGTATCTACGAGCAGTACTTC
CASSPTSGSIYEQYF
>TRBD2|TRBJ2-3|.|TRBV10-2
TGCGCCAGCAGTGGGGGGATGGGACTAGCGGGAAGCACAGATACGCAGTATTTT
CASSGGMGLAGSTDTQYF
>TRBD1|TRBJ1-1|few|TRBV30
TGTGCCTGGAGTCCCCGGACAGGGTTGGACACTGAAGCTTTCTTT
CAWSPRTGLDTEAFF
>.|TRBJ1-5|.|TRBV19
TGTGCCAGTAGTTCCGGCACCAGGGGCTCACGACAGCCCCAGCATTTT
CASSSGTRGSRQPQHF
>TRBD1|TRBJ1-2|once|TRBV18
TGTGCCAGCTCACCACCGGGACAGGCATTTAACTATGGCTACACCTTC
CASSPPGQAFNYGYTF
>.|TRBJ2-7|.|TRBV27
TGTGCCAGCAGCCCGCCCGCTAGCGTCGAGCAGTACTTC
CASSPPASVEQYF
>.|TRBJ1-2|.|TRBV7-5
TGTGTCAGAAGGACAGGGGACCGCCTAAGATATGGCTACACCTTC
CVRRTGDRLRYGYTF
>.|TRBJ2-5|.|TRBV5-1
TGCGCCAGCAGCTTGGAAGGAGCTCAAGAGACCCAGTACTTC
CASSLEGAQETQYF
>TRBD1|TRBJ1-1|.|TRBV7-9
TGTGCCAGCAGCGGCAGGGGGGACACTGAAGCTTTCTTT
CASSGRGDTEAFF
>.|TRBJ2-7|.|TRBV7-8
TGTGCCAGCAGCCTCCTGGGAGTAGAGCAGTACTTC
CASSLLGVEQYF
>TRBD2|TRBJ2-7|few|TRBV10-3
TGTGCCATCGGAAACGGGAGGAACGAGCAGTACTTC
CAIGNGRNEQYF
>TRBD2|TRBJ2-7|.|TRBV30
TGTGCCTGGAGTCCTGGTGGGGGGGTCTCCTACGAGCAGTACTTC
CAWSPGGGVSYEQYF
>TRBD1|TRBJ1-2|.|TRBV28
TGTGCCAGCAGTGGACAGGCGCCGTATGGCTACACCTTC
CASSGQAPYGYTF
>.|TRBJ2-3|.|TRBV16
TGTGCCAGCAGCCAATCGAAAATTAGCCTCACTCGCACAGATACGCAGTATTTT
CASSQSKISLTRTDTQYF
>TRBD1|TRBJ1-5|.|TRBV19
TGTGCCAGTAGTAACACAGGGGGCCGGAAGCCCCAGCATTTT
CASSNTGGRKPQHF
>.|TRBJ2-3|.|TRBV6-7
TGTGCCAGCAGTTACACAACGACATGGTATTTTGGAGATACGCAGTATTTT
CASSYTTTWYFGDTQYF
>TRBD1|TRBJ1-2|.|TRBV10-2
TGCGCCAGCCGGGAGACAGGGGACTATGGCTACACCTTC
CASRETGDYGYTF
>.|TRBJ2-5|.|TRBV5-1
TGCGCCAGCAGGAACTCCGGGATCAGGGAGACCCAGTACTTC
CASRNSGIRETQYF
>.|TRBJ1-1|.|TRBV15
TGTGCCACCAGCAGAGATCTCGAGGGCCGGGAAGCTTTCTTT
CATSRDLEGREAFF
>TRBD1|TRBJ1-3|.|TRBV4-1
TGCGCCAGCAGCCAAGGAGGGACAGCTGCAAACACCATATATTTT
CASSQGGTAANTIYF
>TRBD1|TRBJ2-1|.|TRBV4-1
TGCGCCAGCAGCCAAGATGATAGGGGGCCGGAGTTCTTC
CASSQDDRGPEFF
>.|TRBJ2-7|once|TRBV7-2
TGTGCCAGCAGCTTGCCGCCGCTTAGGGGGAGGGCTCGCGAGCAGTACTTC
CASSLPPLRGRAREQYF
>.|TRBJ1-5|.|TRBV18
TGTGCCAGCTCACTCTTTCCCCCCTCAGGGAATCAGCCCCAGCATTTT
CASSLFPPSGNQPQHF
>.|TRBJ2-7|.|TRBV6-1
TGTGCCAGCAGGGATCCAGGGACACCCTACGAGCAGTACTTC
CASRDPGTPYEQYF
>.|TRBJ1-5|few|TRBV6-1
TGTGCCAGCAGGTTACAGCCTGATCAGCCCCAGCATTTT
CASRLQPDQPQHF
>.|TRBJ2-1|.|TRBV7-8
TGTGCCAGCAGCTTAGGAGCGGCGAATACCTACAATGAGCAGTTCTTC
CASSLGAANTYNEQFF
>.|TRBJ2-7|.|TRBV28
TGTGCCAGCAGTTTAGGCACTATCTACGAGCAGTACTTC
CASSLGTIYEQYF
>.|TRBJ1-1|.|TRBV18
TGTGCCAGCTCACCAGCAGGGAACACTGAAGCTTTCTTT
CASSPAGNTEAFF
>TRBD2|TRBJ2-7|.|TRBV28
TGTGCCAGCAGTTATACTAGCGGGGGGCAGTACTTC
CASSYTSGGQYF
>.|TRBJ2-7|.|TRBV2
TGTGCCAGCAGTGAAGCCGGGCAGGGCGTCTCCTACGAGCAGTACTTC
CASSEAGQGVSYEQYF
>.|TRBJ2-3|.|TRBV5-1
TGCGCCAGCAGCTTTGGGGCAGCTAGCACAGATACGCAGTATTTT
CASSFGAASTDTQYF
>TRBD1|TRBJ1-4|.|TRBV4-1
TGCGCCAGCAGCCAATACGTATCCCGGGACAGGGGAGAAAAACTGCTTTTT
CASSQYVSRDRGEKLLF